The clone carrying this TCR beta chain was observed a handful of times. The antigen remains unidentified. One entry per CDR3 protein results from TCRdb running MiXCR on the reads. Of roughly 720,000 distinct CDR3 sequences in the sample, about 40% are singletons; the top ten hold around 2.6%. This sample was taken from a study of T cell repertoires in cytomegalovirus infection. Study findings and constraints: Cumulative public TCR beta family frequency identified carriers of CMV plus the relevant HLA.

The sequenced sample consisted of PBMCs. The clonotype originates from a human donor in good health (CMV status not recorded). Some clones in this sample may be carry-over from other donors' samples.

CDR3 DNA: TGTGCCAGCAGCCCAGGGGCGGGCCAGCCCCAGCATTTT. Its translation: CASSPGAGQPQHF. J is TRBJ1-5 and V is TRBV7-2; perhaps TRBD1 as D (6 bases). CDR3 size: 13 residues. V lost 5 bases and J 7 bases, leaving 12 bases between the germline ends. In germline, CDR1 is SGHTA, CDR2 FQGNSA.